A single T cell receptor (beta chain) is shown here with its context. The antigen remains undetermined. Reverse transcription used about 0.5 to 1 ug RNA and random hexamers. Amplification of the TCR beta CDR3 was carried out by immunoSEQ multiplex PCR, which spanned a total of 54 Vbeta and 13 Jbeta segments. A single record per CDR3 protein comes from TCRdb applying MiXCR to the immunoSEQ multiplex PCR reads. In the table there are about 160,000 distinct CDR3 sequences, roughly 95% of which are singletons. The CDR3 covers 14 residues. V lost 1 base, J lost 9 bases, and 5 bases stayed unmatched. The germline CDR1 and CDR2 sequences are MGHRA and YSYEKL. CD8+ and CD4+ T cells from blood underwent TCR beta sequencing, which was carried out in a high-throughput format. The data stem from a study of CD8 T cells in Susac syndrome. Study at large: When blood was drawn, the patients with Susac syndrome were therapy-naive, on corticosteroids, or on intravenous immunoglobulin alone.

Study results and limitations: Clonal expansion was not observed in the Susac syndrome CD4+ T cell repertoires.

The chain has TRBV4-1 and TRBJ2-1, with 8 bases identical to TRBD2. The source of this sequence is a human donor with Susac syndrome. Material for sequencing was CD4+ T cells from PBMCs. DNA for the CDR3: TGCGCCAGCAGCCAAGTCGGGGGGGCCGGTGAGCAGTTCTTC. The encoded protein is CASSQVGGAGEQFF.